The 24 T cell receptor beta chains listed next were all sequenced from one sample in a study of response to subunit inactivated influenza vaccine. TCRdb called the RT-PCR reads again in MiXCR, with one record for every CDR3 protein. The sample has 500,000 to 600,000 distinct CDR3 sequences; 7.5% to 8.5% are singletons. The material sequenced was PBMCs from blood, taken around 25 months after vaccination. The receptors originated from a man between 50 and 75 years old who received an inactivated influenza vaccine.

V is TRBV7-8 and J is TRBJ1-1; D is unresolved. Trimming left V 0 bases short and J 0 bases short, with 8 bases between. The CDR3 sequence is 15 residues long. Germline V lookup: CDR1 SGHVS, CDR2 FQNEAQ. The CDR3 reads CASSLARAMNTEAFF. CDR3 DNA sequence: TGTGCCAGCAGCTTAGCCCGGGCGATGAACACTGAAGCTTTCTTT.

There are a few counts of this clonotype. The chain is built from TRBV29-1 and TRBJ2-7; D is tentatively TRBD1 or TRBD2 (5 bases each). There are 11 residues in the CDR3. Germline V gene data show CDR1 as SQVTM and CDR2 as ANQGSEA. Trimming removed 4 bases at V and 3 bases at J, with 7 bases between. The CDR3 sequence is CSVGDGYEQYF. Written as DNA, the CDR3 is TGCAGCGTTGGGGACGGCTACGAGCAGTACTTC.

This clonotype came up a few times. The rearrangement uses TRBV28 and TRBJ2-5; D uncertain. CDR3 length: 13 residues. Germline CDR1 is MDHEN and CDR2 is SYDVKM. Between the trimmed V and J ends, which lost 4 bases and 5 bases, there was a span of 11 bases. As DNA, the CDR3 is TGTGCCAGCAGTTCTGGGCCTCGGGAGACCCAGTACTTC. This encodes CASSSGPRETQYF.

In this sample, this clonotype turned up many times. The V and J genes are TRBV7-9 and TRBJ1-3; D remains unclear. Per the germline V gene, CDR1 is SEHNR and CDR2 is FQNEAQ (reference sequence). The CDR3 runs 13 residues. Between the trimmed V and J ends, which lost 9 bases and 3 bases, there was a span of 12 bases. CDR3 nucleotide sequence: TGTGCCAGTGCCCAAGATATTGGAAACACCATATATTTT. It yields the protein CASAQDIGNTIYF.

This clonotype occurred a few times. This rearrangement joins TRBV5-5 to TRBJ2-3; 13 bases fit TRBD2. The CDR3 is 18 residues long. CDR1 SGHKS and CDR2 YYEKEE come from the germline V gene (reference sequence). Trimming took 0 bases from V and 7 from J; bases not matched to a gene: 11. CDR3 nucleotides: TGTGCCAGCAGCTTGGTCCTGGGACTAGCGGGGCCGACAAATACGCAGTATTTT. Protein: CASSLVLGLAGPTNTQYF.

The chain is built from TRBV30 and TRBJ1-3, with D possibly being TRBD1 (5 bases). The CDR3 consists of 14 residues. Germline V gene sequence: CDR1 GTSNPN, CDR2 SVGIG (reference sequence). Trimming shortened V by 4 bases and J by 0 bases, and 10 bases separated the two germline ends. The CDR3 bases are TGTGCCTGGAATATACAGGCCTCTGGAAACACCATATATTTT. Protein product: CAWNIQASGNTIYF. The entire variable domain, with the rest obtained from reference TRBV30 and TRBJ1-3, is as follows: SQTIHQWPATLVQPVGSPLSLECTVEGTSNPNLYWYRQAAGRGLQLLFYSVGIGQISSEVPQNLSASRPQDRQFILSSKKLLLSDSGFYLCAWNIQASGNTIYFGEGSWLTVV.

This clonotype was observed a few times. This chain joins TRBV18 and TRBJ2-7; D uncertain. This CDR3 is built from 15 residues. Trimming took 4 bases from V and 0 from J, leaving 13 bases between them. CDR1 and CDR2 (germline): KGHSH, LQKENI. This CDR3 reads CASSRDGGGSYEQYF. The CDR3 DNA follows: TGTGCCAGCTCACGCGACGGTGGCGGCTCCTACGAGCAGTACTTC.

The CDR3 DNA reads TGTGCCAGCAGCTTAATCACAGGGGGCCAAGAGACCCAGTACTTC. Its translation is CASSLITGGQETQYF. The chain has TRBV7-2 and TRBJ2-5; 8 nucleotides agree with TRBD1. CDR1 is SGHTA and CDR2 is FQGNSA in the germline V gene. The J segment lost 1 base and the V segment lost 2 bases, leaving 3 bases of the junction unmatched. The CDR3 has 15 residues.

This clonotype showed up many times. The chain joins TRBV14 to TRBJ1-1; maybe TRBD1 (5 bases). The CDR3 spans 15 residues. Germline loops: CDR1 SGHDN, CDR2 FVKESK. Trimming removed 0 bases from V and 6 bases from J, with 14 bases in between. The CDR3 loop reads CASSQDLKDIPEAFF. The CDR3 DNA reads as TGTGCCAGCAGCCAAGATCTCAAGGACATCCCTGAAGCTTTCTTT.

This chain joins TRBV6-1 and TRBJ2-5; 7 bases are shared with TRBD2. The length of the CDR3 is 15 residues. Trimming at V came to 2 bases and at J to 1 base, leaving 4 bases not matched to a gene. Germline V gene sequence: CDR1 MNHNS, CDR2 SASEGT. The CDR3 DNA sequence: TGTGCCAGCAGTGAACCCGGGACTATCCAAGAGACCCAGTACTTC. Amino acid sequence: CASSEPGTIQETQYF.

V is TRBV6-1 and J is TRBJ2-2; D perhaps matches TRBD1 (5 bases). The V end lost 7 bases, the J end lost 0 bases, and 9 bases lay between the germline ends. There are 14 residues in the CDR3. The V gene's germline CDR1 is MNHNS and CDR2 SASEGT. CDR3 sequence reads: CASKRQTNTGELFF. The CDR3 bases are TGTGCCAGCAAGAGACAGACGAACACCGGGGAGCTGTTTTTT.

This clonotype was counted between two and nine times. The chain has TRBV20-1 and TRBJ2-1, with D perhaps assigned TRBD1 or TRBD2 (6 bases each). The CDR3 is 14 amino acids. The germline V gene has CDR1 DFQATT and CDR2 SNEGSKA (reference sequence). V gave up 7 bases and J gave up 0 bases, with 13 bases separating them. DNA of the CDR3: TGCAGTGGTCAAGGGGGAGGCTCCTACAATGAGCAGTTCTTC. This translates into CSGQGGGSYNEQFF.

This clonotype was recorded many times. The chain has TRBV2 and TRBJ2-5; D unclear. This CDR3 is 13 amino acids long. The ends were cut back, 1 base at V and 4 bases at J, with 7 bases in the middle. In germline, CDR1 is SNHLY, CDR2 FYNNEI. The CDR3 loop is CASSEERRETQYF. Here the CDR3 DNA reads TGTGCCAGCAGTGAAGAGAGGAGAGAGACCCAGTACTTC.

This clonotype has at least ten counts. CDR3 in DNA: TGCAGTGCTACGTACGGGACAGTCGGCAATCAGCCCCAGCATTTT. Protein sequence: CSATYGTVGNQPQHF. This rearrangement joins TRBV20-1 to TRBJ1-5, with 7 nucleotides matching TRBD1. With V trimmed by 4 bases and J by 2 bases, 8 bases remained unmatched. There are 15 residues in the CDR3. CDR1 is DFQATT and CDR2 is SNEGSKA in the germline V gene (reference sequence).

There are many counts of this clonotype. V and J are TRBV29-1 and TRBJ2-5; D is unclear. V lost 2 bases and J lost 4, with 5 bases in between. CDR1 is SQVTM, CDR2 ANQGSEA, per germline. This CDR3 spans 11 amino acids. CDR3 sequence (DNA): TGCAGCGTTGAAAGGCGAGAGACCCAGTACTTC. Protein sequence: CSVERRETQYF.

This clonotype was counted a few times. The V call is TRBV6-6, the J call TRBJ2-5; tentatively, D is TRBD1 (5 bases). Between the trimmed V and J ends, which lost 1 base and 7 bases, there was a span of 10 bases. The CDR3 is 13 amino acids. Per the germline V gene, CDR1 is MNHNY and CDR2 is SVGAGI (reference sequence). The CDR3 region has the DNA TGTGCCAGCAGTTACTTCGCTCAGGGGACCCAGTACTTC. Protein sequence: CASSYFAQGTQYF.

This clonotype came up a few times. This chain connects TRBV7-2 to TRBJ1-1, with a tentative D call TRBD1 (5 bases). In germline, CDR1 is SGHTA, CDR2 FQGNSA. V was shortened by 5 bases and J by 5 bases, with 12 bases between the two germline ends. This CDR3 comprises 13 residues. CDR3 region: CASSPWGKTEAFF. The CDR3, as DNA: TGTGCCAGCAGCCCGTGGGGGAAAACTGAAGCTTTCTTT. Full variable domain (remainder filled in from reference TRBV7-2 and TRBJ1-1): GAGVSQSPSNKVTEKGKDVELRCDPISGHTALYWYRQSLGQGLEFLIYFQGNSAPDKSGLPSDRFSAERTGGSVSTLTIQRTQQEDSAVYLCASSPWGKTEAFFGQGTRLTVV.

This clonotype was found many times. V and J are TRBV29-1 and TRBJ2-1; either TRBD1 or TRBD2 may supply D (6 bases each). The CDR3 has 14 amino acids. Germline CDR1 SQVTM, CDR2 ANQGSEA. The V end lost 8 bases, the J end lost 11 bases, and 25 bases lay between the germline ends. DNA for the CDR3: TGCAGCATCTACAGGGATCCTAGCGACAGAAAGCAGTTCTTC. Protein: CSIYRDPSDRKQFF.

This clonotype appeared a few times. The chain recombines TRBV27 with TRBJ2-5; 7 positions match TRBD1. V shed 6 bases, J shed 5 bases, and the junction held 9 bases outside the gene matches. This CDR3 comprises 14 residues. Germline CDR1 reads MNHEY; CDR2 reads SMNVEV (reference sequence). The DNA of the CDR3 is TGTGCCAGCAGCATAGGGTGGGGACAGGAGACCCAGTACTTC. It specifies CASSIGWGQETQYF.

On this clonotype itself: This may arise from a read error, as a much more abundant clone is one base away. The V gene is TRBV5-1, the J gene TRBJ2-7, with D possibly matching TRBD1 (5 bases). The germline V gene encodes CDR1 SGHRS and CDR2 YFSETQ. The CDR3 is 12 amino acids. Trimming took 5 bases from V and 5 from J, leaving 11 bases between them. Here the CDR3 DNA reads TGCGCCAGCAGAGGGGATGGCCACGAGCAGTACTTC. Translated: CASRGDGHEQYF. Using reference TRBV5-1 and TRBJ2-7 for the parts outside the CDR3, the full variable domain is KAGVTQTPRYLIKTRGQQVTLSCSPISGHRSVSWYQQTPGQGLQFLFEYFSETQRNKGNFPGRFSGRQFSNSRSEMNVSTLELGDSALYLCASRGDGHEQYFGPGTRLTVT.

This chain connects TRBV20-1 to TRBJ2-7; the D is unclear. CDR1 DFQATT and CDR2 SNEGSKA come from the germline V gene (reference sequence). This CDR3 is built from 11 residues. Trimming pared 6 bases from V and 6 bases from J, leaving 12 bases between. The CDR3 loop is CSAQRQGEQYF. As DNA, the CDR3 is TGCAGTGCCCAACGACAAGGCGAGCAGTACTTC.

This clonotype was seen many times. The V call is TRBV24-1, the J call TRBJ2-3; 7 bases align to TRBD1. Germline V CDR1 and CDR2: KGHDR, SFDVKD. V dropped 4 bases and J dropped 2; count of bases not matched to a gene: 8. This CDR3 is 16 amino acids long. CDR3 in amino acids: CATSERGTANTDTQYF. The CDR3 coding sequence is TGTGCCACCAGTGAGAGAGGGACAGCAAACACAGATACGCAGTATTTT.

This clonotype was detected only a few times. A junction boundary mismatches the germline segment, possibly from a read error. V and J are TRBV19 and TRBJ1-5, with D hard to call. The CDR3 extends over 8 amino acids. Germline-derived CDR1 and CDR2 are LNHDA and SQIVND (reference sequence). This chain's CDR3 is CATPRCDF. The DNA of the CDR3 is TGTGCCACCCCAAGGTGCGATTTT.

The sample holds many counts of this clonotype. The gene calls are TRBV11-2 and TRBJ1-1; the D is unclear. The ends were cut back, 2 bases at V and 3 bases at J, with 7 bases in the middle. CDR1 is SGHAT, CDR2 FQNNGV, per germline. The CDR3 is 13 residues long. As DNA, the CDR3 is TGTGCCAGCAGCTTAACGGGTTACACTGAAGCTTTCTTT. Amino acids: CASSLTGYTEAFF.